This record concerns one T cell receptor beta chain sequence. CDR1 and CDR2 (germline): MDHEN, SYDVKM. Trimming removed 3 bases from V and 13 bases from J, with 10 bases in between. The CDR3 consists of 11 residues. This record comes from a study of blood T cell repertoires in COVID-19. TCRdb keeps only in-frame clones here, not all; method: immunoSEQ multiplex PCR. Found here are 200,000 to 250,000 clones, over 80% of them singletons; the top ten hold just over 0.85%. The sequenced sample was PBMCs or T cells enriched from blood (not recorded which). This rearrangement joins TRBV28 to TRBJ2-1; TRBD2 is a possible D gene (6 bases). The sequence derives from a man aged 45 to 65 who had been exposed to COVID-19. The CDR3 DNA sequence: TGTGCCAGCAGTTTGAGGAGGGTACAGTTCTTC. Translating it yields CASSLRRVQFF.